The clone carrying this TCR beta chain was detected a few times. The antigen is not known. The PCR ran on 60 Vbeta and 13 Jbeta primers. Authors' processing steps: Some 10 million of the 80 million or so unique TCR beta chains counted in a later analysis were shared. Sequencing used immunoSEQ multiplex PCR; TCRdb keeps in-frame clones, though not all of them. D and trimming were read from the DNA, whereas the V and J calls and clone size are those reported in that table. This table has over 90,000 clones, 60% to 80% appearing once. These data originate in a study of cytomegalovirus exposure and HLA in healthy donors. Study background: From some 190 million T cells, an earlier analysis saw 120 million or so unique TCR beta sequences.

Findings of the study overall: Among immune exposure information, only CMV serostatus was available.

The CDR3 extends over 15 amino acids. Per germline, CDR1 MNHEY and CDR2 SMNVEV (reference sequence). With V trimmed by 0 bases and J by 6 bases, 5 bases remained unmatched. The sample taken for sequencing was PBMCs. The V and J genes are TRBV27 and TRBJ1-5; TRBD1 matches at 7 bases. The receptor was derived from a male donor in good health and CMV-seropositive. The CDR3 nucleotides read TGTGCCAGCAGTTTATCGGTAGGGGGCAGTCAGCCCCAGCATTTT. Protein: CASSLSVGGSQPQHF.